In this sample, the clone carrying this T cell receptor (beta chain) turned up a few times. This record comes from a study of technical replicates of blood from a few donors. CDR3 length: 15 amino acids. The V end was cut by 6 bases, the J end by 8 bases, with 22 bases between. Per the germline V gene, CDR1 is KGHSH and CDR2 is LQKENI. Here immunoSEQ multiplex PCR was the method, and the copy in TCRdb shows in-frame clones only, minus some. The sample holds 76,000 or so clones; more than 85% are singletons and the top ten take 0.25%. The chain uses TRBV18 and TRBJ1-2, with D possibly TRBD1 on 5 matching bases. Sequencing used T cells isolated from PBMCs. This TCR derives from a human donor in good health. CDR3 coding DNA: TGTGCCAGCTCCCCTCTCAGGGTTCCTTTAGAGGGCTACACCTTC. Residues: CASSPLRVPLEGYTF.